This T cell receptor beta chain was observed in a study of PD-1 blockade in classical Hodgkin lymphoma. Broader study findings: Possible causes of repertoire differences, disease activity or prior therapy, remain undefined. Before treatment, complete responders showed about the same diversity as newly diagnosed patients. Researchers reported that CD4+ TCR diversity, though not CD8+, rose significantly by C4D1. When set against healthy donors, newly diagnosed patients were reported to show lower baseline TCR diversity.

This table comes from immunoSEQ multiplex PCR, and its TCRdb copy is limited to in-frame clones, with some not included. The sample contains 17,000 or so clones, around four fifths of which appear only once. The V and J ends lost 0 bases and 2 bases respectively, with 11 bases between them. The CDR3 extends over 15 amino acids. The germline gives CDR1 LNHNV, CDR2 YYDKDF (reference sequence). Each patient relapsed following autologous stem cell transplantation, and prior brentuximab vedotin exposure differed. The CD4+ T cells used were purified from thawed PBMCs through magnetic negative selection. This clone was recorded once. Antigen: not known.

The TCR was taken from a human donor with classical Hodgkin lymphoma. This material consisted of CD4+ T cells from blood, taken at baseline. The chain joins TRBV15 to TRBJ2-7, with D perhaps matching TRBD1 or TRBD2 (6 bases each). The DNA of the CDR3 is TGTGCCACCAGCAGAGACGGGGGCGCCACCTACGAGCAGTACTTC. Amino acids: CATSRDGGATYEQYF.